By share, the clone carrying this TCR beta chain counts as large. The antigen remains unidentified. Amplification of TCR beta used genomic DNA extracted from peripheral blood. The sample belongs to a study of T cell repertoires in aging, cancer and after chemotherapy. Study-wide results and limits: Median generation probability rose over the chemotherapy interval in each cancer cohort, suggesting rebound thymic output. In healthy donors, age-related TCR diversity loss mainly reflected lost richness.

J gave up 0 bases and V 6 bases, and 8 bases lay outside the gene matches. The CDR3 loop spans 15 amino acids. Germline V CDR1 and CDR2: MNHNS, SASEGT. Rearranged V-D-J TRB sequences were amplified with a mixed TRB-A/B primer pool. TCRdb independently ran MiXCR on the multiplex PCR reads; one entry per CDR3 protein. This table has 1,400 to 1,500 distinct CDR3 sequences, around 49% appearing once. V usage is TRBV6-1 and J usage is TRBJ2-7; 7 bases are a match to TRBD1. The sequence came from a human donor with a blood cancer. Sequencing was performed on blood. CDR3 residues: CASSRDSWNSYEQYF. In DNA form, the CDR3 reads TGTGCCAGCAGCCGGGACAGTTGGAACTCCTACGAGCAGTACTTC.